This T cell receptor beta chain is drawn from a study of cytomegalovirus exposure and HLA in healthy donors. The trim removed 10 bases at V and 4 bases at J, leaving 8 bases unmatched. Germline V gives CDR1 MNHNY, CDR2 SVGAGI (reference sequence). The CDR3 has 14 amino acids. Concerning this clone: Its antigen is as yet unknown.

Libraries were prepared by immunoSEQ multiplex PCR; TCRdb keeps only in-frame clonotypes and omits some of them. The table has roughly 43,000 clones, over 85% seen once. General observations from the study: In the 95 to 150 validation repertoires, a later analysis found that first-cohort TCR clusters tended to co-occur. TCR sequences were mostly rare, though some public TCRs occurred in many donors.

The chain has TRBV6-6 and TRBJ2-5; 11 positions match TRBD1. This TCR was recovered from a woman in her late teens or twenties in good health and CMV-seronegative. The sample taken for sequencing was PBMCs. The CDR3 protein is CATSRDRGGETQYF. As DNA, the CDR3 is TGTGCCACCAGCCGGGACAGGGGGGGAGAGACCCAGTACTTC.